The 25 T cell receptor beta chains presented below share a single source sample, sequenced in a study of blood T cell repertoires in COVID-19. TCRdb's copy holds only in-frame clones and misses some; the assay was immunoSEQ multiplex PCR. The repertoire holds over 250,000 clones, with around nine tenths as singletons. Material for sequencing was peripheral blood. These receptors originate from a man aged 40-49 years who had recovered from COVID-19.

The V and J genes are TRBV19 and TRBJ2-1; D gene ambiguous. The V gene's germline CDR1 is LNHDA and CDR2 SQIVND (reference sequence). V lost 7 bases to trimming and J lost 2 bases, with 12 bases between them. The CDR3 is 14 residues long. As DNA, the CDR3 is TGTGCCAGTACCATCGACAATACCTACAATGAGCAGTTCTTC. Translated, it gives CASTIDNTYNEQFF.

The count of this clone is one. The chain employs TRBV18 and TRBJ2-7, with 8 nucleotides matching TRBD2. The CDR3 is made up of 15 amino acids. Germline V gives CDR1 KGHSH, CDR2 LQKENI. Trimming at V came to 6 bases and at J to 0 bases, leaving 7 bases not matched to a gene. CDR3: CASSPSAGDSYEQYF. The CDR3 DNA is TGTGCCAGCTCCCCATCAGCGGGAGACTCCTACGAGCAGTACTTC. The full variable domain, in which reference TRBV18 and TRBJ2-7 provide the parts outside the CDR3, is NAGVMQNPRHLVRRRGQEARLRCSPMKGHSHVYWYRQLPEEGLKFMVYLQKENIIDESGMPKERFSAEFPKEGPSILRIQQVVRGDSAAYFCASSPSAGDSYEQYFGPGTRLTVT.

V gene TRBV10-2 combines with J gene TRBJ2-7; 10 positions match TRBD1. The CDR3 is 14 amino acids. The germline V gene encodes CDR1 WSHSY and CDR2 SAAADI. The V gene end was trimmed by 5 bases and the J gene end by 2 bases; junction bases not matched to a gene: 3. CDR3 sequence: CASSRDRGAYEQYF. Written as DNA, the CDR3 is TGCGCCAGCAGTCGGGACAGGGGAGCCTACGAGCAGTACTTC.

The gene calls are TRBV7-2 and TRBJ2-7, with D tentatively TRBD2 (6 bases). Per the germline V gene, CDR1 is SGHTA and CDR2 is FQGNSA. CDR3 length: 12 amino acids. Trimming shortened V by 7 bases and J by 2 bases, and 9 bases separated the two germline ends. CDR3 coding DNA: TGTGCCAGCAAAGGCGGGGCCTACGAGCAGTACTTC. Translation: CASKGGAYEQYF.

Written as DNA, the CDR3 is TGTGCCAGCAGTTACCACCTAGGGAGGGCTAGCGTCTACAATGAGCAGTTCTTC. Translated, it gives CASSYHLGRASVYNEQFF. The rearrangement links TRBV6-2 or TRBV6-3 to TRBJ2-1; TRBD2 matches 7 bases. Looked up from germline, CDR1 is MNHEY and CDR2 is SVGEGT. The CDR3 covers 18 residues. V lost 2 bases, J lost 3 bases, and 13 bases stayed unmatched.

The V call is TRBV5-4, the J call TRBJ2-7; 9 bases line up with TRBD2. V was pared by 4 bases and J by 4 bases, with 18 bases of the junction left unmatched. The V gene's germline CDR1 is SGHNT and CDR2 YYREEE (reference sequence). This CDR3 is built from 18 residues. The CDR3 here is CASSNFFSGSVGGYEQYF. CDR3 nucleotides: TGTGCCAGCAGCAATTTCTTTAGCGGGAGTGTAGGCGGATACGAGCAGTACTTC. Combining the CDR3 with reference TRBV5-4 and TRBJ2-7 gives the whole variable domain ETGVTQSPTHLIKTRGQQVTLRCSSQSGHNTVSWYQQALGQGPQFIFQYYREEENGRGNFPPRFSGLQFPNYSSELNVNALELDDSALYLCASSNFFSGSVGGYEQYFGPGTRLTVT.

This chain connects TRBV7-9 to TRBJ1-6, with D unresolved. Germline V gene data show CDR1 as SEHNR and CDR2 as FQNEAQ (reference sequence). Trimming removed 4 bases at V and 9 bases at J, with 13 bases between. The length of the CDR3 is 14 residues. The CDR3 DNA is TGTGCCAGCAGCTCAGAGCCCCTAGGTTCACCCCTCCACTTT. This sequence encodes CASSSEPLGSPLHF.

V and J are TRBV7-2 and TRBJ2-7; 16 positions agree with TRBD2. This CDR3 is 17 amino acids long. Losses at the gene ends were 4 bases for V and 5 bases for J; bases not matched to a gene: 8. The germline gives CDR1 SGHTA, CDR2 FQGNSA. DNA of the CDR3: TGTGCCAGCAGCTGGGGGACTAGCGGGAGGGCCGGAAACGAGCAGTACTTC. Translated, it gives CASSWGTSGRAGNEQYF. Together with reference TRBV7-2 and TRBJ2-7, the CDR3 gives the full variable domain: GAGVSQSPSNKVTEKGKDVELRCDPISGHTALYWYRQSLGQGLEFLIYFQGNSAPDKSGLPSDRFSAERTGGSVSTLTIQRTQQEDSAVYLCASSWGTSGRAGNEQYFGPGTRLTVT.

The V call is TRBV10-1, the J call TRBJ2-5; TRBD2 might be the D (6 bases). Trimming left V 3 bases short and J 4 bases short, with 12 bases between. From germline, CDR1 is WNHNN and CDR2 SYGVQD (reference sequence). The CDR3 runs 14 residues. The CDR3: CASSESAGRETQYF. CDR3 nucleotide sequence: TGCGCCAGCAGTGAATCTGCGGGGCGAGAGACCCAGTACTTC.

The chain combines TRBV7-6 with TRBJ2-2, with 11 bases that match TRBD2. Germline lookup yields CDR1 SGHVS and CDR2 FNYEAQ. Trimming at V came to 5 bases and at J to 6 bases, leaving 14 bases not matched to a gene. This CDR3 has 18 amino acids. The CDR3 sequence: CASSPRSSGGLGAGELFF. The CDR3 nucleotides are TGTGCCAGCAGCCCCCGGTCTAGCGGGGGGCTGGGGGCCGGGGAGCTGTTTTTT.

The genes are TRBV6-1 and TRBJ1-1, with 9 bases identical to TRBD1. Germline V lookup: CDR1 MNHNS, CDR2 SASEGT. This CDR3 contains 18 residues. Losses at the gene ends were 3 bases for V and 4 bases for J; bases not matched to a gene: 15. The CDR3 coding sequence is TGTGCCAGCAGTGAGCTGGGACAGGGTGGGTTCTGGAGCACTGAAGCTTTCTTT. Translated: CASSELGQGGFWSTEAFF.

The genes are TRBV5-1 and TRBJ2-1, with 11 bases aligning to TRBD2. Germline loops: CDR1 SGHRS, CDR2 YFSETQ. The CDR3 loop spans 17 amino acids. Unmatched junction bases numbered 16, after V lost 5 bases and J lost 9 bases. The CDR3 sequence: CASRHNSASGGLGEQFF. The CDR3 nucleotides read TGCGCCAGCAGGCACAATTCCGCTAGCGGGGGGTTAGGTGAGCAGTTCTTC.

V and J are TRBV5-1 and TRBJ2-5, with 9 bases lining up with TRBD2. V was pared by 3 bases and J by 5 bases, with 2 bases of the junction left unmatched. Germline-derived CDR1 and CDR2 are SGHRS and YFSETQ. The CDR3 contains 13 residues. The CDR3 sequence is CASSWRGGETQYF. As DNA, the CDR3 is TGCGCCAGCAGCTGGCGGGGGGGGGAGACCCAGTACTTC.

The chain joins TRBV7-2 to TRBJ2-3, with TRBD1 as a possible D gene (6 bases). V lost 5 bases, J lost 1 base, and 10 bases lay in between. CDR3 size: 14 residues. The germline V gene has CDR1 SGHTA and CDR2 FQGNSA. The CDR3 region has the DNA TGTGCCAGCAGCCCATGGGGGCGCACAGATACGCAGTATTTT. It is translated as CASSPWGRTDTQYF.

V and J are TRBV5-5 and TRBJ2-3; TRBD2 might be the D (6 bases). Trimming took 4 bases from V and 1 from J, leaving 16 bases between them. The length of the CDR3 is 16 residues. The V gene's germline CDR1 is SGHKS and CDR2 YYEKEE (reference sequence). For the CDR3, the DNA is TGTGCCAGCAGCCCCTTAGCGGTATCGCGCACAGATACGCAGTATTTT. Amino acid sequence: CASSPLAVSRTDTQYF.

V and J are TRBV11-2 and TRBJ1-1, with D tentatively TRBD1 (6 bases). V lost 4 bases, J lost 6 bases, and 9 bases lay in between. The CDR3 runs to 12 residues. Germline V gives CDR1 SGHAT, CDR2 FQNNGV. The CDR3 spells CASSYTGSEAFF. CDR3 in DNA: TGTGCCAGCAGCTACACAGGGTCTGAAGCTTTCTTT.

The CDR3 here is CATSRDMSNQPQHF. CDR3 nucleotide sequence: TGTGCCACCTCCCGGGACATGAGCAATCAGCCCCAGCATTTT. The V and J genes are TRBV27 and TRBJ1-5, with D possibly being TRBD1 (6 bases). CDR1 is MNHEY and CDR2 is SMNVEV in the germline V gene (reference sequence). This CDR3 spans 14 amino acids. V lost 10 bases and J lost 1, with 14 bases in between.

A word on this clone: Other DNA sequences of this sample code for an identical CDR3. This sequence joins TRBV19 and TRBJ2-7, with 9 bases lining up with TRBD1. The CDR3 loop spans 13 amino acids. The V and J ends lost 6 bases and 1 base, in that order; junction bases with no gene match: 1. CDR1 is LNHDA and CDR2 is SQIVND in the germline V gene (reference sequence). Here the CDR3 DNA reads TGTGCCAGTAGGGGACAGGGATCCTACGAGCAGTACTTC. Protein sequence: CASRGQGSYEQYF.

The chain employs TRBV11-2 and TRBJ2-3; 13 bases align to TRBD2. Germline lookup yields CDR1 SGHAT and CDR2 FQNNGV. J lost 2 bases, V lost 5 bases, and 7 bases had no gene match. This CDR3 spans 17 amino acids. CDR3 in amino acids: CASSAGTSGTSTDTQYF. The CDR3 nucleotides are TGTGCCAGCAGCGCCGGGACTAGCGGGACCTCCACAGATACGCAGTATTTT.

V usage is TRBV20-1 and J usage is TRBJ2-3; no firm D call. V lost 3 bases and J 5 bases, leaving 18 bases between the germline ends. The CDR3 consists of 15 residues. Germline V CDR1 and CDR2: DFQATT, SNEGSKA (reference sequence). The CDR3 spells CSASVLARLGDTQYF. The DNA for the CDR3 is TGCAGTGCTAGTGTCCTCGCCCGCCTAGGAGATACGCAGTATTTT.

This rearrangement joins TRBV5-1 to TRBJ2-3, with 12 nucleotides matching TRBD2. The CDR3 runs 15 residues. The ends lost 0 bases at V and 12 bases at J; junction bases unmatched: 8. Germline V lookup: CDR1 SGHRS, CDR2 YFSETQ. In DNA form, the CDR3 reads TGCGCCAGCAGCTTGGCGGCTAGCGGGGGGGAGAACCAGTATTTT. It yields the protein CASSLAASGGENQYF.

This chain uses TRBV10-2 with TRBJ2-3; D is unresolved. V gave up 4 bases and J gave up 7 bases, with 3 bases separating them. CDR1 WSHSY and CDR2 SAAADI come from the germline V gene. CDR3 length: 10 residues. The CDR3 sequence is CASSVNTQYF. The CDR3 DNA is TGCGCCAGCAGTGTAAATACGCAGTATTTT.

The chain is built from TRBV7-9 and TRBJ1-4; tentatively, D is TRBD1 (5 bases). Germline assignment: CDR1 SEHNR and CDR2 FQNEAQ (reference sequence). This CDR3 region has 14 residues. Deletions cut 7 bases from V and 0 bases from J, with 9 bases between. The CDR3 DNA is TGTGCCAGCACCCAGACAGCAACTAATGAAAAACTGTTTTTT. It yields the protein CASTQTATNEKLFF.

The rearrangement uses TRBV19 and TRBJ2-3; the match to TRBD2 covers 14 bases. Unmatched junction bases numbered 6, after V lost 7 bases and J lost 3 bases. This CDR3 region has 16 residues. Germline-derived CDR1 and CDR2 are LNHDA and SQIVND (reference sequence). As DNA, the CDR3 is TGTGCCAGTATGGGACTAGCGGGGGATCGTACAGATACGCAGTATTTT. Protein sequence: CASMGLAGDRTDTQYF.

V usage is TRBV18 and J usage is TRBJ1-4; D gene uncertain. V dropped 4 bases and J dropped 0 bases, with 12 bases sitting between them. The CDR3 has 16 residues. CDR1 and CDR2 from the germline V gene are KGHSH and LQKENI. CDR3 sequence reads: CASSRDRSSTNEKLFF. CDR3 bases: TGTGCCAGCTCACGCGACCGGAGCTCAACTAATGAAAAACTGTTTTTT.